This paragraph reports one T cell receptor beta chain. Its antigen is currently unknown. The data stem from a study of persistence of HIV-infected CD4 T cells. Overall study results and limits: The rare CMV-responding cells with HIV-1 proviruses were not separately TCR-sequenced. Antigen-responding cells were enriched for degenerate expanded CDR3beta sequences.

The immunoSEQ assay was version 4, run in survey mode. The data were produced by immunoSEQ multiplex PCR, yet TCRdb's version contains in-frame clones alone and is incomplete. Seen here are 40,000 to 55,000 clones, approximately 90% observed once, and the top ten hold around 3.4%. Cells were stimulated nonspecifically with anti-CD3/anti-CD28 magnetic beads. CD4+ T cells upregulating both CD40 ligand and CD69 were sorted as responding cells. Germline V gene lookup returns CDR1 KGHDR and CDR2 SFDVKD. V was trimmed by 9 bases and J by 0 bases, leaving 12 bases between them. The CDR3 extends over 14 amino acids.

The chain joins TRBV24-1 to TRBJ2-3; D uncertain. This specimen consisted of CD4+ T cells sorted from PBMCs after roughly 18-hour stimulation, obtained from a patient who received antiretroviral therapy. The receptor's source is an adult woman with HIV who was CMV-seropositive. DNA of the CDR3: TGTGCCACCTCAACCGGTCCTAGCACAGATACGCAGTATTTT. This translates into CATSTGPSTDTQYF.